A single sample gave rise to the 11 T cell receptor beta chains below, sequenced in a study of naive and memory T cell subsets. Both TRBC1 and TRBC2 were covered by a beta constant-region primer of two equimolar oligonucleotides. TCRdb reprocessed the UMI-ligation and nested PCR reads via MiXCR and lists one record per CDR3 protein. The table shows about 85,000 distinct CDR3 sequences, with around 13% occurring only once. Sequencing was done on a sample of central memory CD4+ T cells from blood. The receptors shown here come from a human donor in good health.

The chain recombines TRBV18 with TRBJ1-4; D not resolved. Germline-derived CDR1 and CDR2 are KGHSH and LQKENI. The CDR3 contains 15 residues. V was cut by 4 bases and J by 5 bases, with 14 bases left in between. The CDR3 sequence is CASSRQQLPNEKLFF. The CDR3 nucleotides are TGTGCCAGCTCACGACAACAGCTACCGAATGAAAAACTGTTTTTT.

The V and J genes are TRBV30 and TRBJ2-7; D ambiguous. The CDR3 totals 15 residues. Trimming shortened V by 4 bases and J by 1 base, and 17 bases separated the two germline ends. Germline loops: CDR1 GTSNPN, CDR2 SVGIG (reference sequence). As DNA, the CDR3 is TGTGCCTGGACAACCGGCGGAAAAGGTTCCTACGAGCAGTACTTC. Translation gives CAWTTGGKGSYEQYF.

This clonotype was counted at least ten times. V and J are TRBV20-1 and TRBJ2-4, with D perhaps TRBD2 (6 bases). The V end was cut by 5 bases, the J end by 2 bases, with 13 bases between. Germline V gene lookup returns CDR1 DFQATT and CDR2 SNEGSKA (reference sequence). The CDR3 extends over 14 amino acids. The CDR3 nucleotides are TGCAGTGCTCCACCCGCGGGAACCAAAAACATTCAGTACTTC. As protein: CSAPPAGTKNIQYF.

J is TRBJ2-6 and V is TRBV7-2, with 8 bases lining up with TRBD1. The CDR3 totals 18 residues. Unmatched junction bases numbered 6, after V lost 2 bases and J lost 0 bases. Germline CDR1 SGHTA, CDR2 FQGNSA. CDR3 sequence (DNA): TGTGCCAGCAGCTTATCCGGACAGGGCCGCTCTGGGGCCAACGTCCTGACTTTC. This codes for CASSLSGQGRSGANVLTF.

The chain links TRBV7-9 to TRBJ1-1; 7 nucleotides line up with TRBD1. Germline-derived CDR1 and CDR2 are SEHNR and FQNEAQ (reference sequence). The ends lost 3 bases at V and 7 bases at J; junction bases unmatched: 8. The CDR3 is 14 residues long. The CDR3 coding sequence is TGTGCCAGCAGCTTGCACAGGGGACGGGATGAAGCTTTCTTT. Translating gives CASSLHRGRDEAFF.

This clonotype turned up a few times. The chain couples TRBV4-1 to TRBJ2-6; the D is unclear. This CDR3 contains 16 residues. Between the trimmed V and J ends, which lost 0 bases and 0 bases, there was a span of 6 bases. Per germline, CDR1 MGHRA and CDR2 YSYEKL. CDR3 sequence reads: CASSQDPISGANVLTF. The DNA of the CDR3 is TGCGCCAGCAGCCAAGATCCTATCTCTGGGGCCAACGTCCTGACTTTC.

This clonotype was seen a few times. The CDR3 here is CASRIQNQPQHF. In nucleotides, the CDR3 is TGTGCCAGCAGAATCCAAAATCAGCCCCAGCATTTT. This rearrangement joins TRBV28 to TRBJ1-5; D call uncertain. V gave up 6 bases and J gave up 4 bases, with 7 bases separating them. CDR1 and CDR2 (germline): MDHEN, SYDVKM. CDR3 length: 12 amino acids.

This clonotype was observed a few times. The rearrangement links TRBV28 to TRBJ2-3; maybe TRBD1 (6 bases). Trimming removed 5 bases at V and 4 bases at J, with 10 bases between. This CDR3 is built from 13 residues. CDR1 is MDHEN and CDR2 is SYDVKM in the germline V gene. Written as DNA, the CDR3 is TGTGCCAGCAGTAATTCAGGGGCAGATACGCAGTATTTT. Its translation: CASSNSGADTQYF.

The chain couples TRBV28 to TRBJ2-6; D is uncertain. The V end lost 3 bases, the J end lost 0 bases, and 12 bases lay between the germline ends. Germline lookup yields CDR1 MDHEN and CDR2 SYDVKM. The CDR3 covers 17 residues. The CDR3 loop is CASSLKLALSGANVLTF. The CDR3 DNA sequence: TGTGCCAGCAGTTTGAAGCTGGCCCTCTCTGGGGCCAACGTCCTGACTTTC.

This clonotype was seen only a few times. The V call is TRBV29-1, the J call TRBJ1-1, with D maybe TRBD1 (6 bases). With 1 base removed from V and 7 bases from J, the gap between germline ends came to 10 bases. Germline values: CDR1 SQVTM, CDR2 ANQGSEA. The CDR3 has 12 residues. CDR3: CSVEGDTVEAFF. As DNA, the CDR3 is TGCAGCGTTGAAGGGGACACCGTTGAAGCTTTCTTT.

The rearrangement joins TRBV6-6 to TRBJ1-5; D may be TRBD1 (6 bases). Germline V CDR1 and CDR2: MNHNY, SVGAGI (reference sequence). V lost 8 bases and J 3 bases, leaving 8 bases between the germline ends. The CDR3 is made up of 12 amino acids. DNA of the CDR3: TGTGCCAGCCGACAGGACAATCAGCCCCAGCATTTT. Translated, it gives CASRQDNQPQHF.